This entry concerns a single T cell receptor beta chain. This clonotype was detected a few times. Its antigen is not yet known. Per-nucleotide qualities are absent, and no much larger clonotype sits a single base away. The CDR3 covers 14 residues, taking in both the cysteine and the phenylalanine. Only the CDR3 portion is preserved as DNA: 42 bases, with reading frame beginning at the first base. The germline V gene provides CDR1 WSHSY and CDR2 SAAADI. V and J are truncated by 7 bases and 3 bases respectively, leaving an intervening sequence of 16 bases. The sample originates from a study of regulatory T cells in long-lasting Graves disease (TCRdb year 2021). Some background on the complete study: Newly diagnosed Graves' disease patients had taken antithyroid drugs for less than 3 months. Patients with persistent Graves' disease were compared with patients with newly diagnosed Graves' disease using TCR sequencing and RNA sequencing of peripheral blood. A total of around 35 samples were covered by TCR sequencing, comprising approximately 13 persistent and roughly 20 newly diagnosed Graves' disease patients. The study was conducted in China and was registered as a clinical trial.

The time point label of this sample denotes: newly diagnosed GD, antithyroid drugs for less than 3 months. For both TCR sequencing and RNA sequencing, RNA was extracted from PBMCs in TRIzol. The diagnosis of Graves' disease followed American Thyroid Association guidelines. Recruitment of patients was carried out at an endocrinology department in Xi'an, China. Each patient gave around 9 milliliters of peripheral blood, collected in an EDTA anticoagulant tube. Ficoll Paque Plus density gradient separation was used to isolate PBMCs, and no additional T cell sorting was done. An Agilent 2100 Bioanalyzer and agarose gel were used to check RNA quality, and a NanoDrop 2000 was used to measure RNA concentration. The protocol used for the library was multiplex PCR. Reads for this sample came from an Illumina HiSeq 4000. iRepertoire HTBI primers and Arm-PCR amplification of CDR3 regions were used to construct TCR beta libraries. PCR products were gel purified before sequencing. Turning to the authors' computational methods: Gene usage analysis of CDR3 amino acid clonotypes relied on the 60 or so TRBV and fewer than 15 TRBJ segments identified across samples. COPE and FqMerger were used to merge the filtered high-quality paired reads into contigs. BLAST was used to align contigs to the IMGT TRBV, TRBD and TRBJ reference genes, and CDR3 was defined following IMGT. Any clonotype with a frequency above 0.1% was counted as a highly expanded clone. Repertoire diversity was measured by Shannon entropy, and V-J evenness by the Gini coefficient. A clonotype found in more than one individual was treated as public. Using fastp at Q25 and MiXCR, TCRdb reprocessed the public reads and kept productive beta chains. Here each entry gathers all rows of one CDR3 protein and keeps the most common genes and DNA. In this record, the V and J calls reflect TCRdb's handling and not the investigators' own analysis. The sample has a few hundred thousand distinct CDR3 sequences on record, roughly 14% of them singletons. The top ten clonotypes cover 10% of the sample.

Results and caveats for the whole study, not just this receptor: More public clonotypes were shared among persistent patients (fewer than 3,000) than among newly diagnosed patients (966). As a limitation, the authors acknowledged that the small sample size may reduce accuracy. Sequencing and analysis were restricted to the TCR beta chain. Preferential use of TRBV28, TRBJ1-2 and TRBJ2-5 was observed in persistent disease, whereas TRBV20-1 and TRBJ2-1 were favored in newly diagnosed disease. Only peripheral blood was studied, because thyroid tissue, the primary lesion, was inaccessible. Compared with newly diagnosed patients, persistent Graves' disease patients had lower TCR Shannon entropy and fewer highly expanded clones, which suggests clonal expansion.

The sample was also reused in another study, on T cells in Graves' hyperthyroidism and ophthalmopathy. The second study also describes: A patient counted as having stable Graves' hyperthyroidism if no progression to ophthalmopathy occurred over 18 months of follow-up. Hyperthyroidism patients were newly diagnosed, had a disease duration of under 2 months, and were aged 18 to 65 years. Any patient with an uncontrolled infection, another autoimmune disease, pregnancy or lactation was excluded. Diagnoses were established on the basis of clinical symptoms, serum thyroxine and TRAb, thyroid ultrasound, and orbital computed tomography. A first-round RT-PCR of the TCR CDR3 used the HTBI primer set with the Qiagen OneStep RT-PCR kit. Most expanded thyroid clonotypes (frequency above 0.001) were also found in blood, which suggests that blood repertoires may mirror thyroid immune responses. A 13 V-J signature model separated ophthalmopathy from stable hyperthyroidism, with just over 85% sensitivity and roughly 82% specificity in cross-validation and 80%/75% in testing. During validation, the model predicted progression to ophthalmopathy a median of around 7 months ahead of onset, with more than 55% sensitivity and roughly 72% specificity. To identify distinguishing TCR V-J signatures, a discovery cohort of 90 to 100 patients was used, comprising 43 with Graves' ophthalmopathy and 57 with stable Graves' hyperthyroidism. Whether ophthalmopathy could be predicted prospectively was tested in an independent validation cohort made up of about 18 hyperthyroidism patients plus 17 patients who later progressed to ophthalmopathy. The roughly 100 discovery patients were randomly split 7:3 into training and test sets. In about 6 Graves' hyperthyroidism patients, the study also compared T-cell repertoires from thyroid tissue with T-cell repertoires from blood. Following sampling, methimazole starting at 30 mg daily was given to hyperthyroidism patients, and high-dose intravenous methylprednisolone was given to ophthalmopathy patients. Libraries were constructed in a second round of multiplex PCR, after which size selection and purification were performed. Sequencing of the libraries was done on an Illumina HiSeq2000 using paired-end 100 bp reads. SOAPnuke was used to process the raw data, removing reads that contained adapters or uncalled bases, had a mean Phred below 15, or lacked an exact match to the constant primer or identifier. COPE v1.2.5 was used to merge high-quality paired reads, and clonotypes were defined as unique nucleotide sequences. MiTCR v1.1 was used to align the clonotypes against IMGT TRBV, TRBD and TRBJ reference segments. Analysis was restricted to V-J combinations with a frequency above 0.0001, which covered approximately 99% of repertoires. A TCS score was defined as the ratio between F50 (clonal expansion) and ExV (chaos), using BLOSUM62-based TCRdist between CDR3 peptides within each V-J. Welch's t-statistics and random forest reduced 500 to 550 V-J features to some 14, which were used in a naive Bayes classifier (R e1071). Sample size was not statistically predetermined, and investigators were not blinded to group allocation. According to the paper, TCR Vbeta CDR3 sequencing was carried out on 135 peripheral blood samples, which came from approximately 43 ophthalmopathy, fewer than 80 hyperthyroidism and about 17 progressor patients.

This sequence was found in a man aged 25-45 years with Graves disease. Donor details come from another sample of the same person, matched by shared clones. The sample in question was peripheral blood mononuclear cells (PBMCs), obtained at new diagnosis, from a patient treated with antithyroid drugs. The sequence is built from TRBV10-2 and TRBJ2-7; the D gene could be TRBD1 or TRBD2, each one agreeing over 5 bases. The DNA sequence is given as TGCGCCAGCATCAAGCCGGGACCGCTCTACGAGCAGTACTTC. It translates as CASIKPGPLYEQYF.